A single sample gave rise to the 25 T cell receptor beta chains below, sequenced in a study of CD8+CD57+ T cells in acquired aplastic anemia. Genomic DNA constituted the template upon which TCR beta VDJ and CDR3 profiling was performed. Each CDR3 protein is one row after TCRdb ran MiXCR on the reads. Here the sample spans some 160,000 distinct CDR3 sequences, around half being singletons. It was patients with CD8+CD57+ cell expansion by flow cytometry who were chosen for sequencing. The sequenced sample was sorted CD4+, CD8+, or CD8+CD57+ T cells (not recorded which) from PBMCs. These receptor sequences come from a human donor with aplastic anemia.

This clonotype was seen a handful of times. The chain links TRBV7-2 to TRBJ1-6; no definite D call. This CDR3 has 14 residues. The germline V gene encodes CDR1 SGHTA and CDR2 FQGNSA. Trimming took off 3 bases at V and 8 bases at J, with 11 bases between the two ends. In DNA, the CDR3 is TGTGCCAGCAGCTTTGGTGGCCCCGATTCACCCCTCCACTTT. Translated, it gives CASSFGGPDSPLHF.

This clonotype has more than one count but fewer than ten. The chain couples TRBV20-1 to TRBJ1-1; TRBD1 matches 7 bases. The CDR3 is made up of 15 amino acids. Germline CDR1 DFQATT, CDR2 SNEGSKA (reference sequence). Losses at the gene ends were 8 bases for V and 0 bases for J; bases not matched to a gene: 12. The CDR3 sequence is CSPRPGTEMNTEAFF. In DNA form, the CDR3 reads TGCAGTCCTCGTCCCGGGACAGAGATGAACACTGAAGCTTTCTTT.

The chain employs TRBV2 and TRBJ1-5; D uncertain. CDR3 length: 13 amino acids. V dropped 8 bases and J dropped 11 bases, with 19 bases sitting between them. Germline CDR1 reads SNHLY; CDR2 reads FYNNEI. CDR3 in amino acids: CASEAGGLGAQHF. The CDR3, as DNA: TGTGCCAGCGAGGCAGGAGGTTTAGGTGCCCAGCATTTT.

This clonotype was recorded many times. This chain joins TRBV20-1 and TRBJ1-1, with a tentative D call TRBD1 (6 bases). With 1 base removed from V and 5 bases from J, the gap between germline ends came to 14 bases. Germline CDR1 DFQATT, CDR2 SNEGSKA (reference sequence). The CDR3 runs to 14 residues. Written as DNA, the CDR3 is TGCAGTGCTAGAGCGCAGGGGCAATGGACTGAAGCTTTCTTT. Residues: CSARAQGQWTEAFF.

This clonotype was counted many times. This chain joins TRBV20-1 and TRBJ2-3; perhaps TRBD2 as D (6 bases). This CDR3 has 14 amino acids. V shed 1 base and J shed 3 bases, with 11 bases lying between them. Germline V gene lookup returns CDR1 DFQATT and CDR2 SNEGSKA (reference sequence). The CDR3 DNA follows: TGCAGTGCTAGAGCCCTGGAGGGGACAGATACGCAGTATTTT. Encoded protein: CSARALEGTDTQYF.

This clonotype occurred a few times. One base away lies a much larger clone, so this may be a sequencing read error. The V and J genes are TRBV9 and TRBJ2-1; 10 nucleotides match TRBD2. Germline V gene data show CDR1 as SGDLS and CDR2 as YYNGEE. This CDR3 is 16 amino acids long. The CDR3 sequence: CASGVASGSPYNEQFF. The CDR3, as DNA: TGTGCCAGCGGCGTAGCTAGCGGGAGCCCCTACAATGAGCAGTTCTTC.

The rearrangement joins TRBV25-1 to TRBJ2-2; D not resolved. V dropped 4 bases and J dropped 4 bases, with 7 bases sitting between them. In germline, CDR1 is MGHDK, CDR2 SYGVNS. This CDR3 is built from 13 residues. CDR3 bases: TGTGCCAGCAGTGGACCTTTCACCGGGGAGCTGTTTTTT. Its translation: CASSGPFTGELFF.

The chain carries TRBV15 and TRBJ2-1; 10 nucleotides agree with TRBD1. The CDR3 runs 16 residues. Germline CDR1 is LNHNV and CDR2 is YYDKDF (reference sequence). With 0 bases clipped from V and 5 bases from J, the junction kept 4 bases outside the gene matches. The CDR3 nucleotides are TGTGCCACCAGCAGAGAGGGGACAGGGGTGAACAATGAGCAGTTCTTC. Its protein is CATSREGTGVNNEQFF.

This clonotype was recorded at least ten times. One base away lies a much larger clone, so this may be a sequencing read error. J is TRBJ2-5 and V is TRBV20-1; TRBD2 matches 7 bases. The CDR3 spans 16 residues. V dropped 6 bases and J dropped 2; count of bases not matched to a gene: 15. CDR1 DFQATT and CDR2 SNEGSKA come from the germline V gene (reference sequence). The CDR3 DNA is TGCAGTGCACAAAAACCGGGACTAACGCATCAAGAGACCCAGTACTTC. Amino acid sequence: CSAQKPGLTHQETQYF.

The V and J genes are TRBV25-1 and TRBJ1-6; D unclear. The CDR3 has 15 residues. The V end lost 2 bases, the J end lost 6 bases, and 11 bases lay between the germline ends. Germline assignment: CDR1 MGHDK and CDR2 SYGVNS. CDR3 residues: CASSEIGVRNSPLHF. Here the CDR3 DNA reads TGTGCCAGCAGTGAAATTGGGGTGCGTAATTCACCCCTCCACTTT.

Ten or more counts support this clonotype. CDR3 loop: CASSLAGGENGYTF. In DNA form, the CDR3 reads TGTGCCAGCAGCTTAGCAGGGGGGGAAAATGGCTACACCTTC. The chain has TRBV7-9 and TRBJ1-2; tentatively, D is TRBD1 (6 bases). Trimming took 0 bases from V and 6 from J, leaving 11 bases between them. Germline V CDR1 and CDR2: SEHNR, FQNEAQ (reference sequence). The CDR3 runs 14 residues.

The J gene is TRBJ1-1, the V gene TRBV18, with unresolved D. The germline CDR1 and CDR2 sequences are KGHSH and LQKENI. Trimming cost V 3 bases and J 5 bases, with 10 bases left between them. CDR3 size: 13 residues. The CDR3 spells CASSPITETEAFF. The DNA of the CDR3 is TGTGCCAGCTCACCTATTACTGAGACTGAAGCTTTCTTT.

The chain uses TRBV7-9 and TRBJ2-6; D ambiguous. Germline V gene sequence: CDR1 SEHNR, CDR2 FQNEAQ (reference sequence). This CDR3 has 13 residues. V gave up 5 bases and J gave up 4 bases, with 6 bases separating them. CDR3 in amino acids: CASSTWGANVLTF. In DNA, the CDR3 is TGTGCCAGCAGCACGTGGGGGGCCAACGTCCTGACTTTC.

The rearrangement links TRBV7-6 to TRBJ2-3; 11 nucleotides agree with TRBD2. CDR3 length equals 14 residues. With 11 bases clipped from V and 3 bases from J, the junction kept 7 bases outside the gene matches. Germline V gene data show CDR1 as SGHVS and CDR2 as FNYEAQ. Here the CDR3 reads CAVSGGVGTDTQYF. The CDR3 nucleotides are TGTGCCGTTAGCGGGGGGGTTGGGACAGATACGCAGTATTTT.

This clonotype was detected once. The V call is TRBV20-1, the J call TRBJ2-7; TRBD2 agrees at 9 bases. Looked up from germline, CDR1 is DFQATT and CDR2 is SNEGSKA (reference sequence). V dropped 3 bases and J dropped 3; count of bases not matched to a gene: 12. CDR3 length equals 16 residues. CDR3 nucleotides: TGCAGTGCTAGGGGCACGAGGACTAGCGTAGGCTACGAGCAGTACTTC. This sequence encodes CSARGTRTSVGYEQYF.

V is TRBV10-3 and J is TRBJ2-1; 12 bases agree with TRBD2. The V gene end was trimmed by 4 bases and the J gene end by 8 bases; junction bases not matched to a gene: 3. The germline V gene encodes CDR1 ENHRY and CDR2 SYGVKD. This CDR3 region has 14 residues. The chain's CDR3 is CAISGLAGADEQFF. In DNA form, the CDR3 reads TGTGCCATCAGTGGACTAGCGGGAGCTGATGAGCAGTTCTTC.

CDR3 sequence reads: CAISDERTGNYGYTF. The CDR3, as DNA: TGTGCCATCAGTGATGAAAGAACAGGGAACTATGGCTACACCTTC. The gene calls are TRBV10-3 and TRBJ1-2, with a tentative D call TRBD1 (6 bases). The V end lost 3 bases, the J end lost 2 bases, and 13 bases lay between the germline ends. Germline V gene data show CDR1 as ENHRY and CDR2 as SYGVKD. This CDR3 has 15 residues.

Of note for this clonotype: A much larger clone lies a single base off, so this may be a read error. V gene TRBV4-2 combines with J gene TRBJ1-1, with 7 bases aligning to TRBD1. The CDR3 is made up of 14 amino acids. CDR1 and CDR2 from the germline V gene are LGHNA and YNFKEQ. V was pared by 3 bases and J by 6 bases, with 7 bases of the junction left unmatched. The CDR3: CASSQDRDSSEAFF. In nucleotides, the CDR3 is TGTGCCAGCAGCCAGGACCGGGACAGTTCTGAAGCTTTCTTT.

CDR3 residues: CSVEVGSGYTF. The CDR3 nucleotides are TGCAGCGTTGAAGTGGGGTCAGGCTACACCTTC. The chain carries TRBV29-1 and TRBJ1-2; the D is unclear. Germline CDR1 and CDR2: SQVTM and ANQGSEA. Trimming cost V 1 base and J 8 bases, with 8 bases left between them. This CDR3 contains 11 residues.

With regard to this clonotype: The junction shows a germline mismatch at one end, possibly a read error. V is TRBV24-1 and J is TRBJ2-7, with D perhaps TRBD1 or TRBD2 (5 bases each). The germline V gene encodes CDR1 KGHDR and CDR2 SFDVKD. CDR3 length: 11 residues. CDR3 loop: CATSELGDPNF. CDR3 in DNA: TGTGCCACCAGTGAGTTGGGGGACCCCAACTTC.

The chain employs TRBV7-2 and TRBJ2-1; D remains unclear. Germline lookup yields CDR1 SGHTA and CDR2 FQGNSA. The CDR3 contains 11 residues. V lost 3 bases and J lost 8, with 5 bases in between. In DNA form, the CDR3 reads TGTGCCAGCAGCTTTGTCCATGAGCAGTTCTTC. Translated: CASSFVHEQFF.

As regards this clonotype: With a much larger clone just one base away, this may be a read error. The V and J genes are TRBV5-1 and TRBJ1-3; 10 bases are a match to TRBD1. The CDR3 totals 16 residues. Germline loops: CDR1 SGHRS, CDR2 YFSETQ. The CDR3 spells CTSSLGQGMSGNTIYF. Here the CDR3 DNA reads TGCACCAGCAGCTTGGGACAGGGGATGAGTGGAAACACCATATATTTT.

The chain combines TRBV5-8 with TRBJ1-2, with D possibly matching TRBD1 (6 bases). The CDR3 consists of 15 residues. The germline V gene encodes CDR1 SGHTS and CDR2 YDEGEE. The ends were cut back, 4 bases at V and 2 bases at J, with 15 bases in the middle. In DNA form, the CDR3 reads TGTGCCAGCAGCCCCCTCCTCACAGGGAACTATGGCTACACCTTC. Translation gives CASSPLLTGNYGYTF.

This clonotype has at least ten counts. The chain couples TRBV20-1 to TRBJ2-7, with 7 bases aligning to TRBD1. CDR1 and CDR2 from the germline V gene are DFQATT and SNEGSKA (reference sequence). CDR3 length equals 14 residues. V was clipped by 1 base and J by 6 bases; unmatched bases: 9. The CDR3 region is CSARATGVNLEQYF. DNA of the CDR3: TGCAGTGCTAGAGCCACAGGGGTTAATCTCGAGCAGTACTTC.

Remarks on this clonotype: A much larger clone is a single base away; this may be a read error. As the CDR3 is not closed by the conserved phenylalanine or tryptophan, this likely results from a read error. V is TRBV20-1 and J is TRBJ2-3, with D possibly being TRBD1 (5 bases). CDR3 length: 15 residues. V lost 3 bases to trimming and J lost 3 bases, with 16 bases between them. CDR1 is DFQATT, CDR2 SNEGSKA, per germline (reference sequence). CDR3 nucleotide sequence: TGCAGTGCTAGCGTCCGAGACGCAGGGACAGATACGCAGTATTCT. This encodes CSASVRDAGTDTQYS.